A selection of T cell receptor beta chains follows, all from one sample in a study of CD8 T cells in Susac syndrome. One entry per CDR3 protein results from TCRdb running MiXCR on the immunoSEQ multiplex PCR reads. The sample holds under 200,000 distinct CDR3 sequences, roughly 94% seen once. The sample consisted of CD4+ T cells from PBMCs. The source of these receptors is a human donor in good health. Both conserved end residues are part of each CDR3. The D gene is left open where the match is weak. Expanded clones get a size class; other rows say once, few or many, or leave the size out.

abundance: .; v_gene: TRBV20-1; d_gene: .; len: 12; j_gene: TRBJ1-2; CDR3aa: CSARGTDYGYTF; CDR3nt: TGCAGTGCTCGCGGGACGGACTATGGCTACACCTTC
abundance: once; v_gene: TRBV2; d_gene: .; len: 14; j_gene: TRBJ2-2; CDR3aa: CASERETNTGELFF; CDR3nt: TGTGCCAGCGAACGAGAAACGAACACCGGGGAGCTGTTTTTT
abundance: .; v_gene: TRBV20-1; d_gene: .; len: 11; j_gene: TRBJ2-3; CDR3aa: CSAFYQDTQYF; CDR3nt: TGCAGTGCCTTTTATCAAGATACGCAGTATTTT
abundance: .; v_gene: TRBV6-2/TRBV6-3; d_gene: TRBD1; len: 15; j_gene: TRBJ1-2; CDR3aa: CATNAGTAGHYGYTF; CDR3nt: TGTGCCACCAACGCTGGGACAGCCGGACACTATGGCTACACCTTC
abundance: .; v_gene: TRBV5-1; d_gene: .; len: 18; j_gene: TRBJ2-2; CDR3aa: CASSFQGLGTANTGELFF; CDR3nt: TGCGCCAGCAGTTTTCAGGGGCTCGGGACTGCGAACACCGGGGAGCTGTTTTTT
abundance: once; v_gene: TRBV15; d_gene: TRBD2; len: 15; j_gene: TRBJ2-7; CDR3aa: CATSRDWGLAYEQYF; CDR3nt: TGTGCCACCAGCAGAGATTGGGGACTAGCCTACGAGCAGTACTTC
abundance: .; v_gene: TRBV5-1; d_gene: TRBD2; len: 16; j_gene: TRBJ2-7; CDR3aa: CASSFDPMVAGVEQYF; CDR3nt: TGCGCCAGCAGCTTTGACCCTATGGTAGCGGGAGTGGAGCAGTACTTC
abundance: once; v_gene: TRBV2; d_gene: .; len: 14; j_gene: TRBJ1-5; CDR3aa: CASSATDSNQPQHF; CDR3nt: TGTGCCAGCAGTGCGACAGATAGCAATCAGCCCCAGCATTTT
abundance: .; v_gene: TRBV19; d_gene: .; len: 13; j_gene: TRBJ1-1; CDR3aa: CASTLRGPAEAFF; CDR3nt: TGTGCCAGTACCCTGAGAGGGCCCGCTGAAGCTTTCTTT
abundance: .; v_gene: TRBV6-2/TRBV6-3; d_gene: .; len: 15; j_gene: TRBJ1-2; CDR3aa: CASSYRAGSKYGYTF; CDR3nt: TGTGCCAGCAGTTACAGGGCCGGTTCAAAATATGGCTACACCTTC
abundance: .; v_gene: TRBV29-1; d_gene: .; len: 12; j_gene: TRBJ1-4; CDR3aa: CSVSRDNEKLFF; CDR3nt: TGCAGCGTTTCTAGGGATAATGAAAAACTGTTTTTT
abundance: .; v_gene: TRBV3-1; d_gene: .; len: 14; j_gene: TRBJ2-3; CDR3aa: CASSHLDGTDTQYF; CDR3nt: TGTGCCAGCAGCCACCTCGACGGCACAGATACGCAGTATTTT
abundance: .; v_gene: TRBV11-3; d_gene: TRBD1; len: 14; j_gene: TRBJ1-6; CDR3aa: CASSDDREGSPLHF; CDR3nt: TGTGCCAGCAGCGACGACAGGGAAGGATCACCCCTCCACTTT
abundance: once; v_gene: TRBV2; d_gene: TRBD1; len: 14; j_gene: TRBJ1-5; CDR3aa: CASSRTGIGQPQHF; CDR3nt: TGTGCCAGCAGTCGGACAGGGATCGGTCAGCCCCAGCATTTT
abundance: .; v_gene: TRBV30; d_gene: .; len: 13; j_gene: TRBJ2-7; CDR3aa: CAWSAGDPWKQYF; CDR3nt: TGTGCCTGGTCCGCAGGGGACCCGTGGAAGCAGTACTTC
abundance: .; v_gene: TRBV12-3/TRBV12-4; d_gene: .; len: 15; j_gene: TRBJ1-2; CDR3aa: CASSFGQASNYGYTF; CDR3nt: TGTGCCAGCAGTTTTGGGCAGGCCTCTAACTATGGCTACACCTTC
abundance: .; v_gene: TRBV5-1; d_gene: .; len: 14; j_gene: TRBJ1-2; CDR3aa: CASSSSGDSYGYTF; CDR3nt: TGCGCCAGCAGCTCTTCAGGGGATTCCTATGGCTACACCTTC
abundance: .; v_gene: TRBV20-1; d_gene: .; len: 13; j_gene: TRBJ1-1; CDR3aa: CSATTGSKAEAFF; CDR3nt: TGCAGTGCTACCACCGGGAGTAAGGCTGAAGCTTTCTTT
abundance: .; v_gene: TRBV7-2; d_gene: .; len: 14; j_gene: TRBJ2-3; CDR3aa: CASSSEWTWTTQYF; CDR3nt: TGTGCCAGCAGCTCCGAGTGGACTTGGACTACGCAGTATTTT
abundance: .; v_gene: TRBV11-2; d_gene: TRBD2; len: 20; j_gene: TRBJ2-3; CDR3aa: CASSLTPGLAGARVTDTQYF; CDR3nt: TGTGCCAGCAGCTTGACTCCGGGACTAGCGGGAGCCCGGGTAACAGATACGCAGTATTTT
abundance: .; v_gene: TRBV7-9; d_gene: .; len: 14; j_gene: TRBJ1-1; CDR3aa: CASSLKGPNTEAFF; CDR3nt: TGTGCCAGCAGCTTAAAGGGACCGAACACTGAAGCTTTCTTT
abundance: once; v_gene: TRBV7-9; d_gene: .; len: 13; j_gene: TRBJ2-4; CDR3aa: CASKGVAKNIQYF; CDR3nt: TGTGCCAGCAAGGGTGTAGCCAAAAACATTCAGTACTTC
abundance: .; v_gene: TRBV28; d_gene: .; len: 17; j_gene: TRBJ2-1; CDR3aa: CASSPGVLSVSYNEQFF; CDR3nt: TGTGCCAGCAGCCCTGGGGTGTTGTCGGTCTCCTACAATGAGCAGTTCTTC
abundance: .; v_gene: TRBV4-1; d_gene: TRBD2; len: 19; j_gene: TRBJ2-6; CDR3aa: CASSRRWRGVNSGANVLTF; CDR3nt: TGCGCCAGCAGCCGCCGGTGGCGGGGGGTAAACTCTGGGGCCAACGTCCTGACTTTC
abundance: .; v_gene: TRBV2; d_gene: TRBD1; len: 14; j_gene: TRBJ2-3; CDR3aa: CASEPGQGTDTQYF; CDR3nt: TGTGCCAGCGAGCCCGGACAGGGGACGGATACGCAGTATTTT
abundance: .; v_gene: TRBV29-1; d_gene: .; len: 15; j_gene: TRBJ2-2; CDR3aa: CSVRSASANTGELFF; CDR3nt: TGCAGCGTTAGATCGGCTAGCGCGAACACCGGGGAGCTGTTTTTT
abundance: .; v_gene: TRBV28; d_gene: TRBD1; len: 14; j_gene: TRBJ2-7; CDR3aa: CASSWTGGFGEQYF; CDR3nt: TGTGCCAGCAGTTGGACAGGGGGTTTTGGAGAGCAGTACTTC
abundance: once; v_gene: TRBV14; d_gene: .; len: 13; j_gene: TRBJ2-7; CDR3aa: CASSRLVTYEQYF; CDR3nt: TGTGCCAGCAGCCGACTAGTCACCTACGAGCAGTACTTC
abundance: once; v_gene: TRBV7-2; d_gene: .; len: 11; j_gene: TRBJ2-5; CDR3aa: CASSLDETQYF; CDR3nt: TGTGCCAGCAGCTTAGATGAGACCCAGTACTTC
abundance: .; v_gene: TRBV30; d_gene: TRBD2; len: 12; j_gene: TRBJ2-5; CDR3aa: CAWRREVETQYF; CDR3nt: TGTGCCTGGAGGCGGGAGGTGGAGACCCAGTACTTC
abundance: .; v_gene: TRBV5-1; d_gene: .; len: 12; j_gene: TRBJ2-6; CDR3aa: CASSSGANVLTF; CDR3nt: TGCGCCAGCTCCTCTGGGGCCAACGTCCTGACTTTC
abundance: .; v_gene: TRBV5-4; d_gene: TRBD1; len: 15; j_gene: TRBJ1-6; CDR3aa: CASSPGRDRRSPLHF; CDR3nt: TGTGCCAGCAGTCCTGGTAGGGACAGACGATCACCCCTCCACTTT
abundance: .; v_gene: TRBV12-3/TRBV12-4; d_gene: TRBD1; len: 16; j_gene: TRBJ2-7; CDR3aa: CASSLSGTGTLYEQYF; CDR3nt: TGTGCCAGCAGTCTCTCCGGGACAGGGACGCTCTACGAGCAGTACTTC
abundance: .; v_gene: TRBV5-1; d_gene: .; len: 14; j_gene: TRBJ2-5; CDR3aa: CASRPMKELGTQYF; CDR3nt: TGCGCCAGCAGACCGATGAAGGAGTTGGGGACCCAGTACTTC
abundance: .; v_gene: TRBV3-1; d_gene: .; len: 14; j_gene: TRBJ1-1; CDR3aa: CASSQSGGPTEAFF; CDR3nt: TGTGCCAGCAGCCAAAGTGGGGGGCCCACTGAAGCTTTCTTT
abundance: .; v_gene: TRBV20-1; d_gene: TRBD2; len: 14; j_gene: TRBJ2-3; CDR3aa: CSARTSGGTDTQYF; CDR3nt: TGCAGTGCTAGAACTAGCGGGGGCACAGATACGCAGTATTTT
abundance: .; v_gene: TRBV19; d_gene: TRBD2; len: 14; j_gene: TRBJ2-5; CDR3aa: CASNRGGLGETQYF; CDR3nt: TGTGCCAGTAACCGGGGGGGCCTGGGAGAGACCCAGTACTTC
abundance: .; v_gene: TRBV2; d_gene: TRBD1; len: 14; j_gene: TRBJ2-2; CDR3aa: CASSSYRGSGELFF; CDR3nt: TGTGCCAGCTCCTCTTACAGGGGCTCCGGGGAGCTGTTTTTT
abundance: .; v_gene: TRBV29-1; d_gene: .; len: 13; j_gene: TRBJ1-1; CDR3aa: CSVPREGRTEAFF; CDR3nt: TGCAGCGTACCCCGGGAGGGGAGGACTGAAGCTTTCTTT
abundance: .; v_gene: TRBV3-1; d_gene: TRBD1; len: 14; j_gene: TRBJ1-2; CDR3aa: CASGQTGTNYGYTF; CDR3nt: TGTGCCAGCGGCCAGACAGGGACCAACTATGGCTACACCTTC
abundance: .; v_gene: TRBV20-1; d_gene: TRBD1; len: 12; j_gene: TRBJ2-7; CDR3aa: CSAPGQGYEQYF; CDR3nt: TGCAGTGCTCCCGGACAGGGCTACGAGCAGTACTTC
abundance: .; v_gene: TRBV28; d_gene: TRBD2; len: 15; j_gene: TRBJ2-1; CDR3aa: CASSSLAGGTNEQFF; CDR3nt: TGTGCCAGCAGTTCACTAGCGGGAGGCACCAATGAGCAGTTCTTC
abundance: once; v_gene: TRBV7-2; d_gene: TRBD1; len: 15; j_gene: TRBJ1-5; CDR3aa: CASSFNRGSNQPQHF; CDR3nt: TGTGCCAGCAGCTTTAACAGGGGGAGCAATCAGCCCCAGCATTTT
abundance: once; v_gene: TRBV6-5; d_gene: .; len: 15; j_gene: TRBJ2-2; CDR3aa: CASSYLDKAGRELFF; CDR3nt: TGTGCCAGCAGTTACCTTGACAAAGCCGGCCGGGAGCTGTTTTTT
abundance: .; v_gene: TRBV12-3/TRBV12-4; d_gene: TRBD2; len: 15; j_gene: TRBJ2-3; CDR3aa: CASSLGGTSADTQYF; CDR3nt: TGTGCCAGCAGTTTGGGCGGGACTAGCGCAGATACGCAGTATTTT
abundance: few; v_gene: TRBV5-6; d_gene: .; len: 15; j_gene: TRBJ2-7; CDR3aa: CASSLGGVSSYEQYF; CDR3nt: TGTGCCAGCAGCTTGGGAGGGGTGTCCTCCTACGAGCAGTACTTC
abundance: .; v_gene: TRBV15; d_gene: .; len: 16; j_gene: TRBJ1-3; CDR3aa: CATSTHSRVGGNTIYF; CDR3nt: TGTGCCACCAGCACTCACTCCAGGGTAGGAGGAAACACCATATATTTT
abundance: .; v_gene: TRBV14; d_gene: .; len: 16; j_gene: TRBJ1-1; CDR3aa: CASSQDLNRMNTKAFF; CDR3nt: TGTGCCAGCAGCCAAGATCTTAACCGGATGAACACTAAAGCTTTCTTT